This T cell receptor beta chain was identified in a study of cytomegalovirus exposure and HLA in healthy donors. The PCR was carried out with 60 Vbeta primers and 13 Jbeta primers. The repertoire was sequenced with immunoSEQ multiplex PCR; TCRdb's copy has only in-frame clones and lacks some. This table has 100,000 to 150,000 clones, around four fifths appearing once. Germline lookup yields CDR1 MNHNY and CDR2 SVGAGI (reference sequence). This CDR3 spans 15 amino acids. The ends lost 7 bases at V and 5 bases at J; junction bases unmatched: 10. V usage is TRBV6-6 and J usage is TRBJ1-1, with 10 bases lining up with TRBD1. The TCR sequence derives from a man younger than 35 in good health and CMV-seropositive. Material: PBMCs. CDR3 sequence (DNA): TGTGCCAGCACCTCAGACAGGGGGCGTTTGACTGAAGCTTTCTTT. Protein product: CASTSDRGRLTEAFF.